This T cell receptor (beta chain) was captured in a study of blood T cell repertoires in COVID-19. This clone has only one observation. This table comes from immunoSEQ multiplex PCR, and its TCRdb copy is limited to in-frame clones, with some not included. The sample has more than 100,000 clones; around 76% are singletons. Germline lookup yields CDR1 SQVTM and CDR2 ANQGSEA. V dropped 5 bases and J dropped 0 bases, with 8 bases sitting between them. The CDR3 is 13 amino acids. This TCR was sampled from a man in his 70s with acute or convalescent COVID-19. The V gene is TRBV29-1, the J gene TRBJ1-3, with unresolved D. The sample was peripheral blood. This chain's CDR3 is CSVQANSGNTIYF. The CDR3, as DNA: TGCAGCGTTCAGGCCAACTCTGGAAACACCATATATTTT. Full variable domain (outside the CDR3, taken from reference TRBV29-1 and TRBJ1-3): SAVISQKPSRDICQRGTSLTIQCQVDSQVTMMFWYRQQPGQSLTLIATANQGSEATYESGFVIDKFPISRPNLTFSTLTVSNMSPEDSSIYLCSVQANSGNTIYFGEGSWLTVV.